This TCR beta chain was identified in a study of lymphopenia after photon versus proton radiotherapy. Regarding the study as a whole: Larger post-nadir TCR diversity loss correlated inversely with survival in deceased patients.

The table came from immunoSEQ multiplex PCR; TCRdb's copy has only in-frame clones and leaves some out. The sample lists some 76,000 clones; about 90% were seen once. For this clone: As yet, its antigen is unknown.

Sequencing used peripheral blood, obtained from a patient treated with photon-based radiotherapy. The sequence came from a woman aged 40 to 50 with cholangiocarcinoma.

Here the CDR3 DNA reads TGTGCCAGCAGCTTACCCGGGAGAGCGGGCTCCTACGAGCAGTACTTC. Amino acids: CASSLPGRAGSYEQYF. The rearrangement joins TRBV7-9 to TRBJ2-7; perhaps TRBD2 as D (6 bases). V gave up 2 bases and J gave up 0 bases, with 14 bases separating them. This CDR3 contains 16 residues. Germline V gene lookup returns CDR1 SEHNR and CDR2 FQNEAQ (reference sequence).